The 18 T cell receptor beta chains given below trace back to one sample, sequenced in a study of blood T cell repertoires in COVID-19. Profiling relied on immunoSEQ multiplex PCR, and the TCRdb table lists in-frame clones only, not all of them. The sample includes approximately 61,000 clones, approximately 79% of them seen just once. Sequencing input: peripheral blood. These receptors were obtained from a woman in her 70s with acute or convalescent COVID-19.

The chain uses TRBV10-2 and TRBJ1-5; 7 nucleotides align to TRBD1. After removal of 8 bases from V and 5 bases from J, the junction contained 3 bases not matched to a gene. This CDR3 spans 12 amino acids. Germline-derived CDR1 and CDR2 are WSHSY and SAAADI. The CDR3 region has the DNA TGCGCCAGCCAGGGGGACGATCAGCCCCAGCATTTT. Encoded protein: CASQGDDQPQHF.

This chain joins TRBV5-1 and TRBJ2-5; tentative D call: TRBD1 (6 bases). Germline V lookup: CDR1 SGHRS, CDR2 YFSETQ. The CDR3 spans 15 residues. Trimming removed 3 bases from V and 5 bases from J, with 17 bases in between. CDR3 coding DNA: TGCGCCAGCAGCTCACCGACAGGTATGGGTGAGACCCAGTACTTC. This gives the protein CASSSPTGMGETQYF.

The chain uses TRBV5-5 and TRBJ2-3, with D possibly being TRBD2 (6 bases). V was pared by 3 bases and J by 0 bases, with 11 bases between. The length of the CDR3 is 15 residues. From germline, CDR1 is SGHKS and CDR2 YYEKEE (reference sequence). The CDR3 bases are TGTGCCAGCAGCTACCTGGCGGGGAGCACAGATACGCAGTATTTT. It translates to CASSYLAGSTDTQYF.

This clone turned up a few times. The V gene is TRBV14, the J gene TRBJ1-6; D uncertain. The CDR3 extends over 15 amino acids. Trimming stripped 4 bases from V and 6 bases from J, with 13 bases between. Germline CDR1 is SGHDN and CDR2 is FVKESK. This CDR3 reads CASSPSRGINSPLHF. The CDR3 DNA reads TGTGCCAGCAGCCCCAGCCGCGGTATTAATTCACCCCTCCACTTT.

This clone was detected only once. J is TRBJ2-7 and V is TRBV29-1, with TRBD1 matching 8 bases. With V trimmed by 4 bases and J by 8 bases, 10 bases remained unmatched. CDR1 is SQVTM, CDR2 ANQGSEA, per germline. The CDR3 covers 13 residues. The CDR3 loop is CSVAETGALKQYF. The CDR3 DNA reads TGCAGCGTTGCAGAGACAGGGGCCCTCAAGCAGTACTTC.

The chain employs TRBV10-1 and TRBJ2-3, with 7 bases lining up with TRBD2. Germline V CDR1 and CDR2: WNHNN, SYGVQD (reference sequence). V trimming: 8 bases; J trimming: 5 bases; junction bases outside the gene matches: 25. This CDR3 is 19 amino acids long. DNA for the CDR3: TGCGCCAGCTTAAAAGTTGGGTCGTCGGGACTAAACTTAGGAGATACGCAGTATTTT. It encodes CASLKVGSSGLNLGDTQYF.

V usage is TRBV29-1 and J usage is TRBJ1-1; TRBD1 is a possible D gene (5 bases). Trimming took 7 bases from V and 5 from J, leaving 8 bases between them. CDR1 is SQVTM and CDR2 is ANQGSEA in the germline V gene. The length of the CDR3 is 10 residues. The CDR3 sequence is CSGTHTEAFF. The CDR3 coding sequence is TGCAGCGGGACACATACTGAAGCTTTCTTT.

The chain links TRBV25-1 to TRBJ2-5; 9 nucleotides match TRBD1. Per the germline V gene, CDR1 is MGHDK and CDR2 is SYGVNS. After removal of 0 bases from V and 8 bases from J, the junction contained 7 bases not matched to a gene. CDR3 length equals 15 residues. CDR3 DNA sequence: TGTGCCAGCAGTGAATATGGGACAGGGAGTTACACCCAGTACTTC. It is translated as CASSEYGTGSYTQYF.

This chain connects TRBV6-5 to TRBJ2-7, with 10 bases that match TRBD1. The CDR3 sequence is 13 residues long. V gave up 6 bases and J gave up 7 bases; unmatched junction bases: 6. Germline V lookup: CDR1 MNHEY, CDR2 SVGAGI. The CDR3 nucleotides are TGTGCCAGCAGCGAGGCGGACAGGGGGGAGCAGTACTTC. Amino acids: CASSEADRGEQYF.

The chain employs TRBV27 and TRBJ1-6; D gene ambiguous. This CDR3 is 14 amino acids long. Germline assignment: CDR1 MNHEY and CDR2 SMNVEV (reference sequence). Trimming removed 8 bases at V and 5 bases at J, with 13 bases between. The CDR3 DNA reads as TGTGCCAGCGGCATCAACAGAGATAATTCACCCCTCCACTTT. As protein: CASGINRDNSPLHF.

This chain uses TRBV5-6 with TRBJ2-5, with TRBD2 matching 7 bases. Germline lookup yields CDR1 SGHDT and CDR2 YYEEEE. This CDR3 is built from 13 residues. The V and J ends lost 5 bases and 7 bases, in that order; junction bases with no gene match: 8. Written as DNA, the CDR3 is TGTGCCAGCAGGTCCCGGGGGGATGGGACCCAGTACTTC. Translating it yields CASRSRGDGTQYF.

This clone was seen a single time. The genes are TRBV28 and TRBJ2-3; D remains ambiguous. Trimming shortened V by 6 bases and J by 0 bases, and 7 bases separated the two germline ends. The CDR3 runs 13 residues. The germline gives CDR1 MDHEN, CDR2 SYDVKM. In DNA, the CDR3 is TGTGCCAGCAGGGGCACTAGCACAGATACGCAGTATTTT. It yields the protein CASRGTSTDTQYF.

J is TRBJ1-3 and V is TRBV2; D ambiguous. The CDR3 is made up of 13 amino acids. Germline V gene lookup returns CDR1 SNHLY and CDR2 FYNNEI. Trimming left V 8 bases short and J 0 bases short, with 8 bases between. CDR3 region: CASRVDSGNTIYF. CDR3 bases: TGTGCCAGCCGGGTGGACTCTGGAAACACCATATATTTT.

The chain joins TRBV7-3 to TRBJ2-1, with 9 nucleotides matching TRBD2. The CDR3 has 15 residues. V gave up 6 bases and J gave up 2 bases; unmatched junction bases: 5. The germline gives CDR1 SGHTA, CDR2 FQGTGA. CDR3 amino acids: CASSLGLATYNEQFF. CDR3 sequence (DNA): TGTGCCAGCAGTTTGGGACTAGCAACCTACAATGAGCAGTTCTTC.

This clone was observed a single time. This rearrangement joins TRBV9 to TRBJ2-4; 11 bases align to TRBD2. Germline CDR1 SGDLS, CDR2 YYNGEE. This CDR3 is built from 16 residues. V shed 0 bases, J shed 11 bases, and the junction held 10 bases outside the gene matches. The CDR3 bases are TGTGCCAGCAGCGTAGGAGTTGGGACTAGCGGCTCCTTTCAGTACTTC. Its translation: CASSVGVGTSGSFQYF.

The rearrangement links TRBV19 to TRBJ2-5; maybe TRBD2 (6 bases). Trimming pared 6 bases from V and 4 bases from J, leaving 18 bases between. The CDR3 consists of 15 residues. Germline lookup yields CDR1 LNHDA and CDR2 SQIVND (reference sequence). CDR3 in amino acids: CASSLTGVSLETQYF. CDR3 nucleotides: TGTGCCAGTAGCCTCACGGGAGTGTCGCTAGAGACCCAGTACTTC.

This rearrangement joins TRBV11-2 to TRBJ1-2, with 9 positions matching TRBD1. Germline CDR1 and CDR2: SGHAT and FQNNGV. The CDR3 extends over 16 amino acids. The V and J ends lost 5 bases and 4 bases, in that order; junction bases with no gene match: 11. CDR3 DNA: TGTGCCAGCAGCAACACCGGGACAGGGAATTTCTATGGCTACACCTTC. Encoded protein: CASSNTGTGNFYGYTF.

The chain's CDR3 is CASSVAGRGTTEAFF. In DNA, the CDR3 is TGTGCCAGCAGCGTAGCCGGACGGGGGACCACTGAAGCTTTCTTT. The rearrangement uses TRBV9 and TRBJ1-1; tentatively, D is TRBD1 (5 bases). CDR3 length: 15 residues. The germline V gene encodes CDR1 SGDLS and CDR2 YYNGEE. Trimming left V 0 bases short and J 4 bases short, with 13 bases between.